Shown below are 12 T cell receptor beta chains from a single sample sequenced in a study of cytomegalovirus exposure and HLA in healthy donors. Amplification used 60 Vbeta primers and 13 Jbeta primers. Some clones are missing from TCRdb's copy, which holds only in-frame ones; the method was immunoSEQ multiplex PCR. In all, the sample yields about 210,000 clones. Sequences were obtained from PBMCs. The source is a woman aged 25 to 39 in good health and CMV-seropositive.

Note on this clone: Other DNA sequences in the same sample also yield this CDR3. This CDR3 is CASSFLGAQETQYF. CDR3 coding DNA: TGTGCCAGCAGTTTTTTGGGGGCCCAAGAGACCCAGTACTTC. The rearrangement uses TRBV27 and TRBJ2-5, with TRBD1 as a possible D gene (6 bases). V was pared by 3 bases and J by 1 base, with 9 bases between. Germline V gene lookup returns CDR1 MNHEY and CDR2 SMNVEV (reference sequence). The CDR3 extends over 14 amino acids.

The V call is TRBV21-1, the J call TRBJ2-7; the table's D call, TRBD2, has no DNA check behind it. TRBV21-1 is annotated as a pseudogene. The CDR3 runs 14 residues. CDR3 in DNA: TGTGCCAGCAGCAAACCTAAGAATGACTACGAGCAGTACTTC. Amino acid sequence: CASSKPKNDYEQYF.

V is TRBV20-1 and J is TRBJ1-5; D might be TRBD1 (6 bases). With 4 bases removed from V and 13 bases from J, the gap between germline ends came to 14 bases. Germline V lookup: CDR1 DFQATT, CDR2 SNEGSKA (reference sequence). CDR3 length: 11 amino acids. CDR3 loop: CSAMGQREQHF. As DNA, the CDR3 is TGCAGTGCTATGGGACAAAGAGAGCAGCATTTT.

The chain recombines TRBV30 with TRBJ1-5; 7 positions match TRBD1. The CDR3 extends over 13 amino acids. CDR1 GTSNPN and CDR2 SVGIG come from the germline V gene (reference sequence). V dropped 5 bases and J dropped 7; count of bases not matched to a gene: 8. The DNA for the CDR3 is TGTGCCTGGGCGGAAGGGGGCATGCAGCCCCAGCATTTT. Translation: CAWAEGGMQPQHF.

V gene TRBV5-1 combines with J gene TRBJ2-3, with TRBD2 matching 7 bases. J lost 1 base, V lost 4 bases, and 6 bases had no gene match. The length of the CDR3 is 15 residues. Germline V lookup: CDR1 SGHRS, CDR2 YFSETQ. CDR3 loop: CASSTSGTGTDTQYF. CDR3 DNA sequence: TGCGCCAGCAGCACGAGCGGGACGGGCACAGATACGCAGTATTTT. Full variable domain (rest looked up from reference TRBV5-1 and TRBJ2-3): KAGVTQTPRYLIKTRGQQVTLSCSPISGHRSVSWYQQTPGQGLQFLFEYFSETQRNKGNFPGRFSGRQFSNSRSEMNVSTLELGDSALYLCASSTSGTGTDTQYFGPGTRLTVL.

V gene TRBV5-6 combines with J gene TRBJ2-7; possible D gene TRBD2, 5 bases. Germline V CDR1 and CDR2: SGHDT, YYEEEE. V was cut by 5 bases and J by 4 bases, with 13 bases left in between. The CDR3 runs 13 residues. CDR3 protein: CASRYTSPYEQYF. The CDR3 region has the DNA TGTGCCAGCAGGTATACTAGTCCTTACGAGCAGTACTTC.

In the case of this clone: A junction end diverges from the germline sequence, so it may reflect a read error. Other nucleotide sequences in the sample specify the same CDR3. The chain has TRBV4-1 and TRBJ2-3, with TRBD2 matching 15 bases. CDR3 size: 17 residues. Germline V CDR1 and CDR2: MGHRA, YSYEKL. The CDR3 DNA is TGCGCTAGCAGCCCTGGACTAGCGGGAGGGAACACAGATACGCAGTATTTT. It is translated as CASSPGLAGGNTDTQYF.

About this clone itself: Other DNA sequences in the sample encode the same CDR3. The V gene is TRBV5-1, the J gene TRBJ2-3; 7 nucleotides line up with TRBD1. The germline CDR1 and CDR2 sequences are SGHRS and YFSETQ. This CDR3 comprises 14 residues. J gave up 4 bases and V 4 bases, and 6 bases lay outside the gene matches. CDR3 in DNA: TGCGCCAGCAGCCCGTCCACAGGGGCAGATACGCAGTATTTT. Translating gives CASSPSTGADTQYF.

The V and J genes are TRBV27 and TRBJ1-5; 10 bases line up with TRBD1. Germline CDR1 reads MNHEY; CDR2 reads SMNVEV (reference sequence). The CDR3 has 21 amino acids. Trimming cost V 9 bases and J 2 bases; bases outside gene matches: 25. The CDR3 coding sequence is TGTGCCAGGAGACAGGGGGCGAAGAGTAGGACTCCCTTAAAGGGCAATCAGCCCCAGCATTTT. This encodes CARRQGAKSRTPLKGNQPQHF.

CDR3 DNA: TGTGCCAGCAGTTTCCCCGACAGGGTTCCGCACACAGATACGCAGTATTTT. Protein: CASSFPDRVPHTDTQYF. The rearrangement joins TRBV7-2 to TRBJ2-3; 7 positions match TRBD1. The CDR3 runs to 17 residues. Germline CDR1 reads SGHTA; CDR2 reads FQGNSA. The V gene end was trimmed by 6 bases and the J gene end by 2 bases; junction bases not matched to a gene: 14.

For this clone: Within the sample, other DNA sequences also encode this same CDR3. V and J are TRBV7-2 and TRBJ2-1; D perhaps matches TRBD2 (6 bases). Trimming cost V 0 bases and J 0 bases, with 6 bases left between them. CDR3 length equals 15 residues. The germline V gene has CDR1 SGHTA and CDR2 FQGNSA. This chain's CDR3 is CASSLAGSSYNEQFF. CDR3 nucleotides: TGTGCCAGCAGCTTAGCCGGGAGCTCCTACAATGAGCAGTTCTTC.

The chain has TRBV18 and TRBJ2-3; D may be TRBD2 (6 bases). The CDR3 is made up of 18 amino acids. Looked up from germline, CDR1 is KGHSH and CDR2 is LQKENI. Between the trimmed V and J ends, which lost 5 bases and 2 bases, there was a span of 23 bases. CDR3 sequence reads: CASSAPFGGPTSTDTQYF. The CDR3 coding sequence is TGTGCCAGCTCAGCCCCCTTCGGGGGACCGACATCCACAGATACGCAGTATTTT.